This is a list of T cell receptor delta chains from one sample in a study of Vδ1+ human thymocytes. TCRdb made new clone calls on the multiplex PCR reads using CATT. The sample has roughly 56,000 delta-chain clones; over 13% are singletons. The specimen sequenced was Vdelta1+ gamma-delta thymocytes from the thymus. These receptor sequences come from a girl under three years old who had congenital heart surgery. Each CDR3 is given with its conserved first and last residue. The order of the fields is clone size, D gene, V gene, J gene, CDR3 protein, CDR3 DNA. The D gene is left open where the match is weak. Clone size is stated in some rows and not others, as once, few, many or a class when expanded.

>once|TRDD3|TRDV1|TRDJ1
CALGERQITGGCLIF
TGTGCTCTTGGGGAACGCCAAATTACTGGGGGATGTCTCATCTTT
>-|TRDD3|TRDV1|TRDJ1
CALGEPLFPRLGDNPRTDKLIF
TGTGCTCTTGGGGAACCACTCTTCCCTCGACTGGGGGATAATCCTAGGACCGATAAACTCATCTTT
>-|TRDD3|TRDV1|TRDJ1
CALGENSLSSFTGGYGGDKLIF
TGTGCTCTTGGGGAAAATTCTCTTTCCTCGTTCACTGGGGGATACGGGGGCGATAAACTCATCTTT
>few|TRDD3|TRDV1|TRDJ1
CALGEPPGDTPTYTDKLIF
TGTGCTCTTGGGGAACCGCCCGGGGATACTCCCACGTACACCGATAAACTCATCTTT
>few|TRDD3|TRDV1|TRDJ1
CALGDGGYVSDKLIF
TGTGCTCTTGGGGACGGGGGATACGTCTCCGATAAGCTCATCTTT
>-|-|TRDV1|TRDJ1
CALGELEQGIRRAGTDKLIF
TGTGCTCTTGGGGAACTAGAGCAAGGTATACGGAGGGCTGGTACCGATAAACTCATCTTT
>-|TRDD3|TRDV1|TRDJ1
CALGERWLSRTGGSYTDKLIF
TGTGCTCTTGGGGAACGGTGGCTATCCCGTACTGGGGGTTCCTACACCGATAAACTCATCTTT
>few|-|TRDV1|TRDJ1
CALGELVSPGYTDKLIF
TGTGCTCTTGGGGAACTTGTATCTCCTGGGTACACCGATAAACTCATCTTT
>-|-|TRDV2|TRDJ1
CACDTGGGRETDKLIF
TGTGCCTGTGACACCGGGGGGGGCCGTGAAACCGATAAACTCATCTTT
>-|-|TRDV1|TRDJ1
CALGELRGGEGADKLIF
TGTGCTCTTGGGGAACTACGCGGGGGAGAAGGCGCCGATAAACTCATCTTT
>few|TRDD3|TRDV1|TRDJ1
CALGELSGLGVYTDKLIF
TGTGCTCTTGGGGAACTATCAGGCCTGGGGGTTTACACCGATAAACTCATCTTT
>few|-|TRDV1|TRDJ1
CALGGLPTNRGIRTDKLIF
TGTGCTCTTGGGGGCCTTCCTACGAACCGGGGGATAAGGACCGATAAACTCATCTTT
>-|TRDD3|TRDV1|TRDJ1
CALGEFLPVTGGYQKLIF
TGTGCTCTTGGGGAATTCCTACCTGTTACTGGGGGATACCAAAAACTCATCTTT
>few|TRDD3|TRDV1|TRDJ1
CALGEEGCTGGSYTDKLIF
TGTGCTCTTGGGGAAGAGGGGTGTACTGGGGGATCCTACACCGATAAACTCATCTTT
>few|TRDD3|TRDV1|TRDJ1
CALGEGMGSPNKLGILATDKLIF
TGTGCTCTTGGGGAAGGCATGGGTTCCCCCAATAAACTGGGGATTCTGGCCACCGATAAACTCATCTTT
>-|TRDD3|TRDV1|TRDJ1
CALGKLGPILGDTFTDKLIF
TGTGCTCTTGGGAAGCTAGGTCCGATACTGGGGGATACCTTCACCGATAAACTCATCTTT
>few|-|TRDV1|TRDJ1
CALGEPPLPHHTDKLIF
TGTGCTCTTGGGGAACCCCCCCTTCCGCATCACACCGATAAACTCATCTTT
>-|-|TRDV1|TRDJ1
CALGRRSSYLDKLIF
TGTGCTCTTGGGCGCCGGTCTTCGTATCTCGATAAACTCATCTTT
>-|TRDD3|TRDV1|TRDJ1
CALGELLLGDTLDKLIF
TGTGCTCTTGGGGAACTCCTACTGGGGGATACCCTCGATAAACTCATCTTT
>few|TRDD3|TRDV1|TRDJ1
CALGHTYKPTGVPSYTDKLIF
TGTGCTCTTGGACACACCTATAAGCCTACTGGGGTCCCCTCGTACACCGATAAACTCATCTTT
>-|TRDD3|TRDV1|TRDJ1
CALGEGGRLVELGDTPLYTDKLIF
TGTGCTCTTGGGGAAGGGGGTCGTCTGGTAGAGTTGGGGGATACGCCCCTGTACACCGATAAACTCATCTTT
>-|TRDD2|TRDV1|TRDJ1
CALGEPSFLLSYRDDGTDKLIF
TGTGCTCTTGGGGAACCTTCCTTCCTACTCTCTTACCGGGATGACGGGACCGATAAACTCATCTTT
>-|TRDD3|TRDV1|TRDJ1
CALGPGTGGYKADKLIF
TGTGCTCTTGGCCCGGGCACTGGGGGATACAAAGCCGATAAACTCATCTTT
>-|-|TRDV1|TRDJ1
CALGPTAGSFHTDKLIF
TGTGCTCTTGGGCCTACCGCGGGGTCCTTTCACACCGATAAACTCATCTTT
>-|-|TRDV1|TRDJ1
CALGGPGNTDKLIF
TGTGCTCTTGGGGGCCCCGGGAACACCGATAAACTCATCTTT
>-|TRDD3|TRDV1|TRDJ1
CALGELGYGYTDKLIF
TGTGCTCTTGGGGAACTCGGATACGGGTACACCGATAAACTCATCTTT
>-|TRDD3|TRDV1|TRDJ1
CALGERFYEDYTGGTYKLIF
TGTGCTCTTGGGGAACGATTTTACGAGGACTACACTGGGGGAACCTATAAACTCATCTTT
>-|-|TRDV1|TRDJ1
CALGDHSCASGRGSCTDKLIF
TGTGCTCTTGGGGACCATTCCTGTGCCTCTGGACGAGGTTCTTGCACCGATAAACTCATCTTT
>few|TRDD3|TRDV1|TRDJ1
CALDLRAGYCTDKLIF
TGTGCTCTAGACCTACGAGCGGGATACTGCACCGATAAACTCATCTTT
>few|TRDD3|TRDV1|TRDJ1
CALGSSRPSWAGGYHTDKLIF
TGTGCTCTTGGGAGCTCACGGCCTTCCTGGGCTGGGGGATACCACACCGATAAACTCATCTTT
>few|-|TRDV1|TRDJ1
CALGELEFWESFPQNWARKLRRYTDKLIF
TGTGCTCTTGGGGAACTTGAGTTTTGGGAATCTTTCCCACAAAACTGGGCACGAAAGCTAAGGAGGTACACCGATAAACTCATCTTT
>few|TRDD3|TRDV1|TRDJ1
CALGEQCFLPAFTGGYRADKLIF
TGTGCTCTTGGGGAACAGTGTTTCCTACCCGCTTTTACTGGGGGATACAGGGCCGATAAACTCATCTTT
>-|TRDD3|TRDV1|TRDJ1
CALAQKLFLGDPSTDKLIF
TGTGCTCTTGCTCAAAAGCTGTTTCTGGGGGACCCTTCTACCGATAAACTCATCTTT
>few|TRDD3|TRDV1|TRDJ1
CALGEFLFSYWGITDKLIF
TGTGCTCTTGGGGAGTTCCTATTCTCGTACTGGGGGATCACCGATAAACTCATCTTT
>few|-|TRDV1|TRDJ1
CAHIHLLTGTRYTDKLIF
TGTGCCCATATACATCTACTCACGGGGACCCGGTACACCGATAAACTCATCTTT
>-|TRDD3|TRDV1|TRDJ1
CALGEPLIPGAATGGYAWRYTDKLIF
TGTGCTCTTGGGGAACCCCTGATCCCTGGCGCGGCTACTGGGGGATACGCCTGGAGGTACACCGATAAACTCATCTTT
>few|TRDD3|TRDV1|TRDJ1
CALGEKPRGPLSRALGLGDNTDKLIF
TGTGCTCTTGGGGAAAAACCCAGGGGCCCTCTCAGTCGCGCCCTCGGACTGGGGGACAACACCGATAAACTCATCTTT
>-|TRDD3|TRDV1|TRDJ1
CALGIFLSLSGGWYTDKLIF
TGTGCTCTTGGGATCTTCCTATCCCTCTCTGGGGGATGGTACACCGATAAACTCATCTTT
>few|TRDD3|TRAV29/DV5|TRDJ1
CAASAGYWGLKLIF
TGTGCAGCAAGCGCGGGGTACTGGGGGTTAAAACTCATCTTT
>-|-|TRDV1|TRDJ1
CALGKPSPWIVDKLIF
TGTGCTCTTGGGAAGCCCTCCCCTTGGATAGTCGATAAACTCATCTTT
>-|TRDD3|TRDV1|TRDJ1
CALGEPYFHWGNRRFTDKLIF
TGTGCTCTTGGGGAACCGTACTTCCACTGGGGGAACCGTCGATTCACCGATAAACTCATCTTT
>few|-|TRDV1|TRDJ1
CALGEIRAFLRTGDRYTDKLIF
TGTGCTCTTGGGGAAATCCGAGCCTTCCTACGGACGGGGGATAGGTACACCGATAAACTCATCTTT
>-|TRDD3|TRAV29/DV5|TRDJ1
CAASGVPQTYWGPPSYTDKLIF
TGTGCAGCAAGCGGGGTTCCCCAAACCTACTGGGGGCCTCCTTCATACACCGATAAACTCATCTTT